This T cell receptor beta chain is drawn from a study of blood T cell repertoires in COVID-19. Repertoires were generated with immunoSEQ multiplex PCR, while TCRdb's copy carries only in-frame clones and drops some. Among about 170,000 clones listed, 85% were seen once. The receptor was derived from a human donor with acute or convalescent COVID-19. The donor label of this sample is uncertain. Specimen: peripheral blood.

The CDR3 region is CASSVEGDSNQPQHF. The CDR3 coding sequence is TGTGCCAGCAGTGTTGAAGGGGATAGCAATCAGCCCCAGCATTTT. V usage is TRBV2 and J usage is TRBJ1-5; possible D gene TRBD1, 5 bases. Germline V CDR1 and CDR2: SNHLY, FYNNEI. Trimming pared 4 bases from V and 0 bases from J, leaving 10 bases between. The CDR3 is 15 amino acids.